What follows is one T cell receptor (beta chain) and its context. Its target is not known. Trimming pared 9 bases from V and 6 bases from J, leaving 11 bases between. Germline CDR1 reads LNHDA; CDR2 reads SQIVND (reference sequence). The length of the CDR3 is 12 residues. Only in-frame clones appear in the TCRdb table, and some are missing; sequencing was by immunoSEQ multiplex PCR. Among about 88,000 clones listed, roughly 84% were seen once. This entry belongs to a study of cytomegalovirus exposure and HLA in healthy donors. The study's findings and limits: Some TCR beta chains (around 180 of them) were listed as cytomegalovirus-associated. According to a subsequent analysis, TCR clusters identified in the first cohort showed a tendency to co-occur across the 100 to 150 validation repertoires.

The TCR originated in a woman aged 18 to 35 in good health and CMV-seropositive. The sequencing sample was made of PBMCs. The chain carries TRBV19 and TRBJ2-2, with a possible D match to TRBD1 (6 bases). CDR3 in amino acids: CASSYRAGELFF. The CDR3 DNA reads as TGTGCCAGCTCATACAGGGCCGGGGAGCTGTTTTTT.